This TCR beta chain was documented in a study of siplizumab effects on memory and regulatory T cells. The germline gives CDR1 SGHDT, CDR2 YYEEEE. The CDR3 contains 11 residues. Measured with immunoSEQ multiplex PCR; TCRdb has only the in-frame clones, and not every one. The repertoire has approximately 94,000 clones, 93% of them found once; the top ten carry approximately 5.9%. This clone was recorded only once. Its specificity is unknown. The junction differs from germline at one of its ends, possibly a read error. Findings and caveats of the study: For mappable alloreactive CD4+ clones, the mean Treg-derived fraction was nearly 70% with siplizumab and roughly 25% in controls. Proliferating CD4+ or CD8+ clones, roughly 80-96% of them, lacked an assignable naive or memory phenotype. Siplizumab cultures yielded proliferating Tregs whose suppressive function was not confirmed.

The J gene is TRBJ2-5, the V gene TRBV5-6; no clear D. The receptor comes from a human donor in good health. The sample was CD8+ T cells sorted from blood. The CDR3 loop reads CASSLEEAQYF. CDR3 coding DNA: TGTGCCAGCAGCTTAGAAGAGGCCCAGTACTTC.